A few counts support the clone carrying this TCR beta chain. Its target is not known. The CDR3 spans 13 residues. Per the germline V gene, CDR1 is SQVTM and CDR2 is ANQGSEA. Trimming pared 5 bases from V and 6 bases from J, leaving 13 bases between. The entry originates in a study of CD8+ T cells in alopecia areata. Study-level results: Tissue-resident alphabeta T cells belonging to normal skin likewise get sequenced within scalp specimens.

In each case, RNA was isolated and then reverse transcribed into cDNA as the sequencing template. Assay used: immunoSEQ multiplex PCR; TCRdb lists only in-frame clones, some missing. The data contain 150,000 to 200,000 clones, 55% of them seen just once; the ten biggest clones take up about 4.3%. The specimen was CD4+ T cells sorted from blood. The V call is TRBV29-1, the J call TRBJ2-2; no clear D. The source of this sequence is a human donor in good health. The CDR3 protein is CSVRSSWSGELFF. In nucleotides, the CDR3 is TGCAGCGTTCGGTCTAGTTGGTCCGGGGAGCTGTTTTTT.